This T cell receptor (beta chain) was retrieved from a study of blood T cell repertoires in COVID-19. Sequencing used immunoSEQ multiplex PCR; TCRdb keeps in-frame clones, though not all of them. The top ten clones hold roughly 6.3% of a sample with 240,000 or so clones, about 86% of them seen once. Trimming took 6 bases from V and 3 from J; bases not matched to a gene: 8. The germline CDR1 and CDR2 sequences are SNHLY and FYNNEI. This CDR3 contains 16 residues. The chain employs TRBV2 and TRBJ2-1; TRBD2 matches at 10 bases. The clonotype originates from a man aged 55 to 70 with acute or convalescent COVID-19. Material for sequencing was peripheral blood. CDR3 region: CASSPTPSGGYNEQFF. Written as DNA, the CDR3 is TGTGCCAGCAGCCCCACGCCTAGCGGGGGCTACAATGAGCAGTTCTTC.